One T cell receptor beta chain is described in this entry. The sample belongs to a study of blood T cell repertoires in COVID-19. Study as a whole: The United States, Italy and Spain supplied acute and convalescent COVID-19 samples. PBMCs, B-cell-depleted T cells, or T cells provided the cDNA or gDNA that made up the material.

Seattle enrolled patients during active infection and tracked them longitudinally. This CDR3 is 16 amino acids long. Germline values: CDR1 LGHDT, CDR2 YNNKEL (reference sequence). The J segment lost 3 bases and the V segment lost 4 bases, leaving 7 bases of the junction unmatched. Per the study methods: Using reference gene primer amplification, nucleated cell counts were estimated. Libraries were prepared by immunoSEQ multiplex PCR; TCRdb keeps only in-frame clonotypes and omits some of them. V and J calls and clone size come straight from that table; D and trimming were deduced from the DNA. In the table there are about 160,000 clones, roughly 85% of which are singletons.

This TCR was sampled from an older woman with COVID-19, enrolled during active disease. The specimen was peripheral blood. The chain combines TRBV3-1 (or the pseudogene TRBV3-2) with TRBJ2-2, with TRBD2 matching 8 bases. CDR3 protein: CASSPLTGGDTGELFF. CDR3 in DNA: TGTGCCAGCAGCCCCCTGACGGGGGGGGACACCGGGGAGCTGTTTTTT.